This is a list of T cell receptor beta chains from one sample in a study of cytotoxic CD8 clonotypes in ibrutinib-treated CLL. Produced via immunoSEQ multiplex PCR; TCRdb's table is partial and in-frame only. The sample yields tens of thousands of clones, roughly 76% seen once. This sample comprised PBMCs, obtained after 12 months of ibrutinib treatment. These receptors all come from a human donor with chronic lymphocytic leukemia. Each CDR3 is given with its conserved first and last residue. A D gene is named only where the DNA matches it firmly. Clone size is given for some rows only: seen once, a few or many times, or a class if the clone is expanded.

j_gene: TRBJ1-3; abundance: NA; v_gene: TRBV25-1; d_gene: NA; CDR3nt: TGTGCCAGCAGTGAATCGGAGTGGGACCCCTCTGGAAACACCATATATTTT; CDR3aa: CASSESEWDPSGNTIYF
j_gene: TRBJ1-3; abundance: few; v_gene: TRBV7-9; d_gene: NA; CDR3nt: TGTGCCAGCAGCCCGAACCTGGGAAACACCATATATTTT; CDR3aa: CASSPNLGNTIYF
j_gene: TRBJ1-5; abundance: NA; v_gene: TRBV2; d_gene: NA; CDR3nt: TGTGCCAGCAGTGAGTGGGGGGCCGGTCGGCCCCAGCATTTT; CDR3aa: CASSEWGAGRPQHF
j_gene: TRBJ1-5; abundance: once; v_gene: TRBV6-1; d_gene: NA; CDR3nt: TGTGCCAGCAGTGAAGCGAGGAGGGTGGCGGTTAGCAATCAGCCCCAGCATTTT; CDR3aa: CASSEARRVAVSNQPQHF
j_gene: TRBJ1-4; abundance: few; v_gene: TRBV5-1; d_gene: NA; CDR3nt: TGCGCCAGCAGTGCGGGGGGCTATGAAAAACTGTTTTTT; CDR3aa: CASSAGGYEKLFF
j_gene: TRBJ2-4; abundance: NA; v_gene: TRBV5-8; d_gene: TRBD1; CDR3nt: TGTGCCAGCAGCGAGGACAGGGGGCGAGCCAAAAACATTCAGTACTTC; CDR3aa: CASSEDRGRAKNIQYF
j_gene: TRBJ1-2; abundance: few; v_gene: TRBV18; d_gene: NA; CDR3nt: TGTGCCAGCTTGGGGGGCTACACCTTC; CDR3aa: CASLGGYTF
j_gene: TRBJ1-3; abundance: NA; v_gene: TRBV11-2; d_gene: NA; CDR3nt: TGTGCCAGCAGCGATAATCCCAGCGGGGGAACCATATATTTT; CDR3aa: CASSDNPSGGTIYF
j_gene: TRBJ2-2; abundance: NA; v_gene: TRBV7-8; d_gene: NA; CDR3nt: TGTGCCAGCAGCCTCCTTCTTGGCGTGGAGCTGTTTTTT; CDR3aa: CASSLLLGVELFF
j_gene: TRBJ2-1; abundance: NA; v_gene: TRBV7-8; d_gene: NA; CDR3nt: TGTGCCAGTGGGTCTAGGGGAAATGAGCAGTTCTTC; CDR3aa: CASGSRGNEQFF
j_gene: TRBJ2-7; abundance: NA; v_gene: TRBV5-1; d_gene: NA; CDR3nt: TGCGCCAGCAGCTTGAAGTATGGGGGGGCGGGCTCCTACGAGCAGTACTTC; CDR3aa: CASSLKYGGAGSYEQYF
j_gene: TRBJ2-5; abundance: NA; v_gene: TRBV5-1; d_gene: NA; CDR3nt: TGCGCCAGCAGCTTGGTCGGAGCGCTAGTCCAAGAGACCCAGTACTTC; CDR3aa: CASSLVGALVQETQYF
j_gene: TRBJ1-2; abundance: NA; v_gene: TRBV6-5; d_gene: TRBD1; CDR3nt: TGTGCCAGCTCGGGACAGGGTTTCATTGGCTACACCTTC; CDR3aa: CASSGQGFIGYTF
j_gene: TRBJ2-1; abundance: NA; v_gene: TRBV11-3; d_gene: TRBD1; CDR3nt: TGTGCCAGCAGCTTGGGGACAGGGGGCGTGGATGAGCAGTTCTTC; CDR3aa: CASSLGTGGVDEQFF
j_gene: TRBJ1-5; abundance: few; v_gene: TRBV5-6; d_gene: TRBD1; CDR3nt: TGTGCCAGCAGCTTGGGACAGGGGGGTCTTTTCGGACAGCCCCAGCATTTT; CDR3aa: CASSLGQGGLFGQPQHF
j_gene: TRBJ2-1; abundance: NA; v_gene: TRBV7-9; d_gene: NA; CDR3nt: TGTGCCAGCACCTTGCAGGGGCCGTACAATGAGCAGTTCTTC; CDR3aa: CASTLQGPYNEQFF